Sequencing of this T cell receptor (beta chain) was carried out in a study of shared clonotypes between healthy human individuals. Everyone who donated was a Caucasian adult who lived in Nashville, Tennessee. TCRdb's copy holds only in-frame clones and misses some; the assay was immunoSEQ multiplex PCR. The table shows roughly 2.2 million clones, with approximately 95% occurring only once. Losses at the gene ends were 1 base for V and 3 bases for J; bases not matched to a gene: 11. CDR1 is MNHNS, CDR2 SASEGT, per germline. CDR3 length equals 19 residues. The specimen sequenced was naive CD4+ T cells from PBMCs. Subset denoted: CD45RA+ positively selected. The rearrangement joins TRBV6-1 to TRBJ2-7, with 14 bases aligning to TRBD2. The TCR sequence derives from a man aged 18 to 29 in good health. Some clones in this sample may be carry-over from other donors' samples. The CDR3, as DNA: TGTGCCAGCAGTGAAGTTATTCCCGGACTAGCGGGAGGACACTACGAGCAGTACTTC. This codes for CASSEVIPGLAGGHYEQYF.